Listed here are 4 T cell receptor beta chains from one sample, sequenced in a study of cytomegalovirus exposure and HLA in healthy donors. Use of 60 Vbeta and 13 Jbeta primers characterized the PCR. Some clones are missing from TCRdb's copy, which holds only in-frame ones; the method was immunoSEQ multiplex PCR. The sample shows some 200,000 clones, approximately 80% of them seen only once. The material sequenced was PBMCs. Receptors were obtained from a girl aged 5 to 17 in good health and CMV-seronegative.

The rearrangement links TRBV6-5 to TRBJ1-4; D ambiguous. From germline, CDR1 is MNHEY and CDR2 SVGAGI. This CDR3 is built from 15 residues. The V end was cut by 0 bases, the J end by 3 bases, with 8 bases between. CDR3 sequence (DNA): TGTGCCAGCAGTTACTCCTCGGGGTCTAATGAAAAACTGTTTTTT. It is translated as CASSYSSGSNEKLFF.

The chain has TRBV29-1 and TRBJ2-3; 7 bases are shared with TRBD1. CDR1 and CDR2 from the germline V gene are SQVTM and ANQGSEA. The V segment lost 6 bases and the J segment 5 bases; nucleotides outside the gene matches: 8. CDR3 size: 13 residues. The CDR3 DNA sequence: TGCAGCGTGGACAGGAGAGCCAGAGATACGCAGTATTTT. This translates into CSVDRRARDTQYF.

The chain links TRBV10-3 to TRBJ1-6; 10 bases fit TRBD1. The length of the CDR3 is 16 residues. Trimming took 0 bases from V and 5 from J; bases not matched to a gene: 1. CDR1 is ENHRY, CDR2 SYGVKD, per germline. This chain's CDR3 is CAISESGTGDNSPLHF. CDR3 nucleotide sequence: TGTGCCATCAGTGAGTCCGGGACAGGGGATAATTCACCCCTCCACTTT.

The rearrangement joins TRBV6-5 to TRBJ1-3; D is unresolved. This CDR3 contains 16 residues. Germline CDR1 and CDR2: MNHEY and SVGAGI. Trimming shortened V by 2 bases and J by 1 base, and 12 bases separated the two germline ends. The CDR3 spells CASSYDPPGSGNTIYF. The CDR3 DNA follows: TGTGCCAGCAGTTACGACCCCCCGGGGTCTGGAAACACCATATATTTT.